The next 6 T cell receptor beta chains were all read from a single sample in a study of T cells after yellow fever vaccination. TCRdb called the 5' RACE reads again in MiXCR, with one record for every CDR3 protein. This sample has about 85,000 distinct CDR3 sequences, with less than 15% found just once. The sequenced sample was CD8+ T cells not binding an NS4B(214-222) dextramer, sorted from PBMCs, obtained approximately 20 days after the first yellow fever vaccination. The source is a man younger than 30 who received the YFV17D yellow fever vaccine.

The chain is built from TRBV7-7 and TRBJ1-1; TRBD1 matches 8 bases. The germline V gene encodes CDR1 SSHAT and CDR2 FNYEAQ (reference sequence). This CDR3 spans 14 amino acids. This chain's CDR3 is CASPPRGLVAEAFF. The CDR3 DNA sequence: TGTGCTAGCCCGCCCAGGGGGCTGGTGGCTGAAGCTTTCTTT. Looking up the rest from reference TRBV7-7 and TRBJ1-1 gives the full variable domain: GAGVSQSPRYKVTKRGQDVTLRCDPISSHATLYWYQQALGQGPEFLTYFNYEAQPDKSGLPSDRFSAERPEGSISTLTIQRTEQRDSAMYRCASPPRGLVAEAFFGQGTRLTVV.

The V and J genes are TRBV7-3 and TRBJ2-7; D gene uncertain. There are 13 residues in the CDR3. CDR1 and CDR2 (germline): SGHTA, FQGTGA. Deletions cut 5 bases from V and 1 base from J, with 9 bases between. The CDR3 loop reads CASSPGPSYEQYF. The DNA of the CDR3 is TGTGCCAGCAGCCCGGGCCCTTCCTACGAGCAGTACTTC. Based on the CDR3 plus reference TRBV7-3 and TRBJ2-7, the full variable domain is GAGVSQTPSNKVTEKGKYVELRCDPISGHTALYWYRQSLGQGPEFLIYFQGTGAADDSGLPNDRFFAVRPEGSVSTLKIQRTERGDSAVYLCASSPGPSYEQYFGPGTRLTVT.

The chain is built from TRBV29-1 and TRBJ1-2; no firm D call. The CDR3 totals 11 residues. Trimming removed 4 bases at V and 5 bases at J, with 8 bases between. From germline, CDR1 is SQVTM and CDR2 ANQGSEA. The CDR3 protein is CSVVAGYGYTF. The CDR3 region has the DNA TGCAGCGTTGTTGCGGGGTATGGCTACACCTTC.

This sequence joins TRBV5-1 and TRBJ1-5; 7 nucleotides match TRBD1. The CDR3 extends over 16 amino acids. With V trimmed by 4 bases and J by 5 bases, 12 bases remained unmatched. The germline gives CDR1 SGHRS, CDR2 YFSETQ. DNA for the CDR3: TGCGCCAGCAGCCCTGGGACCGACAGGGCCTATCAGCCCCAGCATTTT. Translated: CASSPGTDRAYQPQHF.

The chain employs TRBV4-1 and TRBJ1-1; TRBD1 matches 7 bases. Trimming cost V 2 bases and J 4 bases; bases outside gene matches: 13. Germline V gives CDR1 MGHRA, CDR2 YSYEKL. This CDR3 is built from 17 residues. CDR3 protein: CASSQPDRMDVITEAFF. The CDR3 DNA follows: TGCGCCAGCAGCCAACCGGACAGGATGGACGTGATCACTGAAGCTTTCTTT.

This rearrangement joins TRBV7-2 to TRBJ1-1; TRBD1 might be the D (6 bases). The germline V gene has CDR1 SGHTA and CDR2 FQGNSA. V dropped 2 bases and J dropped 2 bases, with 12 bases sitting between them. There are 15 residues in the CDR3. DNA for the CDR3: TGTGCCAGCAGCTTATCTGGGACATCTAACACTGAAGCTTTCTTT. Encoded protein: CASSLSGTSNTEAFF.